This T cell receptor beta chain originates from a study of blood T cell repertoires in COVID-19. Study-level information: COVID-19 samples collected from the United States, Italy and Spain covered acute and convalescent phases. From T cells, B-cell-depleted T cells, or PBMCs came the material, which was cDNA or gDNA.

V was clipped by 7 bases and J by 2 bases; unmatched bases: 10. The germline CDR1 and CDR2 sequences are SNHLY and FYNNEI. The length of the CDR3 is 15 residues. The authors' processing: Amplified reference gene primers provided the basis for estimating nucleated cell counts. TCRdb keeps only in-frame clones here, not all; method: immunoSEQ multiplex PCR. The V and J calls and the clone size are those of that table, but D and trimming were determined from the DNA. The table includes around 200,000 clones, around nine tenths detected once. V gene TRBV2 combines with J gene TRBJ2-7; 8 bases match TRBD1. The sequenced sample consisted of peripheral blood. The sequence was collected from a woman aged 18-29 years who had recovered from COVID-19. The CDR3 protein is CASKTTGGSPYEQYV. The CDR3 region has the DNA TGTGCCAGCAAGACAACAGGGGGTTCCCCCTACGAGCAGTACGTC.